A selection of T cell receptor beta chains follows, all from one sample in a study of cytomegalovirus exposure and HLA in healthy donors. Assay: immunoSEQ multiplex PCR; the TCRdb copy retains only in-frame clones and omits some. The table records 60,000 or so clones, approximately 83% of them present only once. Source material: PBMCs. These receptor sequences come from a female donor in good health and CMV-seronegative. Both conserved end residues are part of each CDR3.

j_gene: TRBJ2-1; v_gene: TRBV2; CDR3aa: CASRFSGVSYNEQFF
j_gene: TRBJ2-1; v_gene: TRBV5-1; CDR3aa: CASSLRQADNSYNEQFF
j_gene: TRBJ2-7; v_gene: TRBV2; CDR3aa: CASRAGTGGFVSYEQYF
j_gene: TRBJ2-3; v_gene: TRBV10-3; CDR3aa: CAINSVAGANTDTQYF
j_gene: TRBJ2-7; v_gene: TRBV28; CDR3aa: CASSLGGSSYEQYF
j_gene: TRBJ1-3; v_gene: TRBV6-6; CDR3aa: CASNTAGYGNTIYF
j_gene: TRBJ1-1; v_gene: TRBV2; CDR3aa: CASTSAVGGGTEAFF
j_gene: TRBJ1-1; v_gene: TRBV10-1; CDR3aa: CASSPSGPTEAFF
j_gene: TRBJ1-1; v_gene: TRBV6-5; CDR3aa: CASSYRGDTEAFF
j_gene: TRBJ2-2; v_gene: TRBV2; CDR3aa: CASSGTSGANTGELFF
j_gene: TRBJ1-5; v_gene: TRBV6-6; CDR3aa: CASTPVSNQPQHF
j_gene: TRBJ2-7; v_gene: TRBV6-5; CDR3aa: CASSYSTGLVHLGQYF
j_gene: TRBJ2-1; v_gene: TRBV4-1; CDR3aa: CASSQDVGRGVSYNEQFF
j_gene: TRBJ2-1; v_gene: TRBV10-3; CDR3aa: CAISPNQGNEQFF
j_gene: TRBJ2-3; v_gene: TRBV4-3; CDR3aa: CASSQDASGYSDTQYF
j_gene: TRBJ2-5; v_gene: TRBV18; CDR3aa: CASSLRGQETQYF
j_gene: TRBJ1-1; v_gene: TRBV9; CDR3aa: CASSVDPGALYGGDTEAFF
j_gene: TRBJ2-5; v_gene: TRBV29-1; CDR3aa: CSVELSASGVQETQYF
j_gene: TRBJ2-3; v_gene: TRBV19; CDR3aa: CASSIRGADTQYF
j_gene: TRBJ1-4; v_gene: TRBV29-1; CDR3aa: CSVAAGAYEKLFF
j_gene: TRBJ2-2; v_gene: TRBV4-2; CDR3aa: CASSHLEGTGELFF
j_gene: TRBJ2-5; v_gene: TRBV5-1; CDR3aa: CASSLLEAQYF
j_gene: TRBJ1-1; v_gene: TRBV6-5; CDR3aa: CASSYPPGEDTEAFF
j_gene: TRBJ1-5; v_gene: TRBV6-1; CDR3aa: CASSGTVNQPQHF
j_gene: TRBJ2-7; v_gene: TRBV7-8; CDR3aa: CASSPRTSGGTYEQYF
j_gene: TRBJ1-6; v_gene: TRBV6-5; CDR3aa: CASSRTGSDSPLHF
j_gene: TRBJ1-2; v_gene: TRBV9; CDR3aa: CASSVQDRDGYTF
j_gene: -; v_gene: TRBV10-3; CDR3aa: CAISEGPGTSGSSYEQYF
j_gene: TRBJ2-7; v_gene: TRBV4-3; CDR3aa: CASSQLDRGIRRSSYEQYF
j_gene: TRBJ2-1; v_gene: TRBV5-1; CDR3aa: CASSPIGASSGSYNEQFF
j_gene: TRBJ2-2; v_gene: TRBV6-1; CDR3aa: CASQDSMNTGELFF
j_gene: TRBJ2-5; v_gene: TRBV9; CDR3aa: CASSVDAGQRAQYF
j_gene: TRBJ2-2; v_gene: TRBV6-1; CDR3aa: CASSEEGTGELFF
j_gene: TRBJ2-1; v_gene: TRBV27; CDR3aa: CASSGGWGGNEQFF
j_gene: TRBJ2-1; v_gene: TRBV19; CDR3aa: CASSIGGGAGRYNEQFF
j_gene: TRBJ1-2; v_gene: TRBV5-4; CDR3aa: CASSLDGDRGPRRSGYTF
j_gene: TRBJ2-2; v_gene: TRBV4-3; CDR3aa: CASSHQGSAPRTGELFF
j_gene: TRBJ1-5; v_gene: TRBV19; CDR3aa: CASRQGLLNINQPQHF
j_gene: TRBJ1-1; v_gene: TRBV19; CDR3aa: CASSRAGSGGPEAFF
j_gene: TRBJ2-6; v_gene: TRBV2; CDR3aa: CASRWARQGNTGANVLTF
j_gene: TRBJ1-4; v_gene: TRBV5-1; CDR3aa: CASSLVPTGGNEKLFF
j_gene: TRBJ1-3; v_gene: TRBV9; CDR3aa: CASSVASSGNTIYF
j_gene: TRBJ2-6; v_gene: TRBV6-5; CDR3aa: CASSYQGALGANVLTF
j_gene: TRBJ1-2; v_gene: TRBV15; CDR3aa: CATSQRQGPGSNYGYTF
j_gene: TRBJ1-3; v_gene: TRBV5-6; CDR3aa: CASSLNPGLSGNTIYF
j_gene: TRBJ1-5; v_gene: TRBV30; CDR3aa: CAWSVGPGNQPQHF
j_gene: TRBJ2-1; v_gene: TRBV27; CDR3aa: CASTLLASNEQFF
j_gene: TRBJ1-1; v_gene: TRBV9; CDR3aa: CASSVETSMNTEAFF